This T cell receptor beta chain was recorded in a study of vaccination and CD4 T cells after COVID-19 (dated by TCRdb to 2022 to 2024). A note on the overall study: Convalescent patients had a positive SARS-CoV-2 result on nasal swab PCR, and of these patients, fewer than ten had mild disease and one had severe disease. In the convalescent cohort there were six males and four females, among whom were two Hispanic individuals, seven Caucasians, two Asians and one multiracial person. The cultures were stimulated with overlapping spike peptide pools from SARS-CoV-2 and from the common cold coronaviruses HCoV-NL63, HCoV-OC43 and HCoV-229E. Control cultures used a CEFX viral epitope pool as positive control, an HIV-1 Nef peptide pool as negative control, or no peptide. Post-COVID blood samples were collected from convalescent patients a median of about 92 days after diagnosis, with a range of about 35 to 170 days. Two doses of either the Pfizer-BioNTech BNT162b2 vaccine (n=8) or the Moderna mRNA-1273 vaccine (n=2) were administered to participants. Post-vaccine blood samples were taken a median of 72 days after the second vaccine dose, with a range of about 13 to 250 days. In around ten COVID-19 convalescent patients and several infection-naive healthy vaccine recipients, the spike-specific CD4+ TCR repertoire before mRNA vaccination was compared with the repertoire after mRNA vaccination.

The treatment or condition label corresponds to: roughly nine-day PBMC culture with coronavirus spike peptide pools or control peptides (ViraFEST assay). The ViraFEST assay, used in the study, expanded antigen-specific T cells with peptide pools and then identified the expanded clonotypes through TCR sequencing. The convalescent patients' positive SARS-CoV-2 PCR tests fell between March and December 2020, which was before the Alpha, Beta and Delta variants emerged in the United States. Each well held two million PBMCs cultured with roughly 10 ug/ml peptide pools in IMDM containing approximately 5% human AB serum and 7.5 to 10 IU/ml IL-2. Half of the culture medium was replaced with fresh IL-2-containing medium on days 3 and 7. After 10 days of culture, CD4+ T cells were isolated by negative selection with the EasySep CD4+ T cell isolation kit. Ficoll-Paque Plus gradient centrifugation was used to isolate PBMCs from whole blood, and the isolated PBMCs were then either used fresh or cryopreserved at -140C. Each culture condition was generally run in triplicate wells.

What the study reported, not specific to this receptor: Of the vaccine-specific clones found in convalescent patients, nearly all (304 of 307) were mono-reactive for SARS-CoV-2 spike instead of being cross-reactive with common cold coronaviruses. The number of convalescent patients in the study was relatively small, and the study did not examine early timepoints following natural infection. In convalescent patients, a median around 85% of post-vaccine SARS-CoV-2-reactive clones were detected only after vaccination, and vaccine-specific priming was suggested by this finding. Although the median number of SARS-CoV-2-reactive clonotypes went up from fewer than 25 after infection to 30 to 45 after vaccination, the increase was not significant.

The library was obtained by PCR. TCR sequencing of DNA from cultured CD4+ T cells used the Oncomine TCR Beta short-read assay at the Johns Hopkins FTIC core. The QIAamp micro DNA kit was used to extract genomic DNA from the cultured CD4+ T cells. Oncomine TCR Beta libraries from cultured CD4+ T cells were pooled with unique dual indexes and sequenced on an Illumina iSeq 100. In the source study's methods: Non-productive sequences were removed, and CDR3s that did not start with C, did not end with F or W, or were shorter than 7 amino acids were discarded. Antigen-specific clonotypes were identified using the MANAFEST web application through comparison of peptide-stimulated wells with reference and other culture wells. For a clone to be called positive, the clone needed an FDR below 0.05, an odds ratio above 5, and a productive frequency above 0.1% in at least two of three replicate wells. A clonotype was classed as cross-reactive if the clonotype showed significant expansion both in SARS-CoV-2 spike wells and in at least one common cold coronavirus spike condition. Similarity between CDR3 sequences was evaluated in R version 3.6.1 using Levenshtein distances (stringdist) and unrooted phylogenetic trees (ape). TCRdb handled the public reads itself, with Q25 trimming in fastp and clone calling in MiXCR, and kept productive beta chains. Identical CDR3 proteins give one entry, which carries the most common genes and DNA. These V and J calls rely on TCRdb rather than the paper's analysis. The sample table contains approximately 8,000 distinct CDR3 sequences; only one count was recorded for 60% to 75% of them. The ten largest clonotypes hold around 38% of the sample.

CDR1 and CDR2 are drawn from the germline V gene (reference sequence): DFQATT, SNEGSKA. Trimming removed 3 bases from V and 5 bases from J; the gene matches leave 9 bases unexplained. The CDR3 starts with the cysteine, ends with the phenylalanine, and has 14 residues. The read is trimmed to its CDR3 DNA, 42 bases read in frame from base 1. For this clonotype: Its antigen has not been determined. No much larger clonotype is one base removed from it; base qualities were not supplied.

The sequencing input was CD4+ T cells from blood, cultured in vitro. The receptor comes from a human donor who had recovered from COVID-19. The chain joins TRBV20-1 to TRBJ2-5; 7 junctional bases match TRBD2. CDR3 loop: CSASQSGGRETQYF. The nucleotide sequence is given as TGCAGTGCTAGCCAATCGGGAGGACGGGAGACCCAGTACTTC.